The 22 T cell receptor beta chains presented below share a single source sample, sequenced in a study of T cell repertoires in cytomegalovirus infection. TCRdb analysed the reads with MiXCR anew, one entry per CDR3 protein. The sample holds 130,000 or so distinct CDR3 sequences, roughly 6% seen once. Sequenced input: PBMCs. The source is a human donor in good health (CMV status not recorded). Some clones in this sample may be carry-over from other donors' samples.

This clonotype was seen more than once but under ten times. This chain links TRBV5-1 with TRBJ2-5; 9 nucleotides line up with TRBD1. Germline assignment: CDR1 SGHRS and CDR2 YFSETQ. J was trimmed by 4 bases and V by 4 bases; bases with no gene match: 8. There are 15 residues in the CDR3. CDR3 region: CASSPAGTGPETQYF. The CDR3 bases are TGCGCCAGCAGCCCAGCCGGGACAGGGCCAGAGACCCAGTACTTC.

This clonotype was picked up many times. The gene calls are TRBV19 and TRBJ1-1; D unresolved. Deletions cut 4 bases from V and 1 base from J, with 19 bases between. The germline gives CDR1 LNHDA, CDR2 SQIVND (reference sequence). This CDR3 has 17 amino acids. CDR3 nucleotides: TGTGCCAGTAGTACACCTACAGATAAGGGCGAGAACACTGAAGCTTTCTTT. Its protein product is CASSTPTDKGENTEAFF.

The V gene is TRBV5-6, the J gene TRBJ2-7; D is unclear. Germline V CDR1 and CDR2: SGHDT, YYEEEE. Trimming cost V 1 base and J 7 bases, with 9 bases left between them. The CDR3 has 12 amino acids. CDR3 sequence (DNA): TGTGCCAGCAGCTTGAGCAATCGAGAGCAGTACTTC. Its protein product is CASSLSNREQYF. Variable domain in full (rest from reference TRBV5-6 and TRBJ2-7): DAGVTQSPTHLIKTRGQQVTLRCSPKSGHDTVSWYQQALGQGPQFIFQYYEEEERQRGNFPDRFSGHQFPNYSSELNVNALLLGDSALYLCASSLSNREQYFGPGTRLTVT.

At least ten counts were recorded for this clonotype. This sequence joins TRBV7-9 and TRBJ1-1; 11 bases are a match to TRBD1. Germline V gene sequence: CDR1 SEHNR, CDR2 FQNEAQ (reference sequence). The trim removed 6 bases at V and 5 bases at J, leaving 8 bases unmatched. This CDR3 has 15 residues. This CDR3 is CASSPGQGDWTEAFF. The CDR3 DNA is TGTGCCAGCAGTCCGGGACAGGGGGACTGGACTGAAGCTTTCTTT.

This clonotype was seen ten or more times. The rearrangement uses TRBV7-2 and TRBJ1-6; TRBD1 agrees at 8 bases. Unmatched junction bases numbered 5, after V lost 3 bases and J lost 16 bases. Per germline, CDR1 SGHTA and CDR2 FQGNSA. CDR3 length: 12 amino acids. This CDR3 is CASSFGQGVLHF. CDR3 nucleotides: TGTGCCAGCAGCTTTGGACAGGGCGTTCTCCACTTT.

This chain links TRBV7-3 with TRBJ2-3; TRBD2 agrees at 11 bases. V gave up 0 bases and J gave up 13 bases; unmatched junction bases: 9. There are 15 residues in the CDR3. The germline CDR1 and CDR2 sequences are SGHTA and FQGTGA. CDR3 region: CASSLTLSGGGPEYF. CDR3 in DNA: TGTGCCAGCAGCTTAACCCTTAGCGGGGGGGGACCGGAGTATTTT.

This clonotype was recorded many times. The chain carries TRBV9 and TRBJ1-1, with D possibly being TRBD1 (5 bases). V lost 2 bases and J 1 base, leaving 27 bases between the germline ends. This CDR3 has 20 residues. Germline V gives CDR1 SGDLS, CDR2 YYNGEE. CDR3 DNA: TGTGCCAGCAGCGTTATTAATAGTATGGGGGACCGAACCTCGAACACTGAAGCTTTCTTT. Translation gives CASSVINSMGDRTSNTEAFF.

This clonotype appeared a few times. This chain links TRBV19 with TRBJ2-2; D remains ambiguous. V lost 4 bases and J lost 6, with 9 bases in between. The CDR3 is 13 amino acids. Germline V lookup: CDR1 LNHDA, CDR2 SQIVND (reference sequence). The CDR3 loop reads CASSSTWAGELFF. CDR3 DNA: TGTGCCAGTAGTAGCACCTGGGCCGGGGAGCTGTTTTTT.

Many counts were recorded for this clonotype. V is TRBV7-3 and J is TRBJ1-4; TRBD1 is a possible D gene (5 bases). Germline V gene data show CDR1 as SGHTA and CDR2 as FQGTGA. The ends were cut back, 6 bases at V and 7 bases at J, with 18 bases in the middle. CDR3 length equals 15 residues. The CDR3 sequence is CASRRTTGLVEKLFF. CDR3 coding DNA: TGTGCCAGCAGGCGTACTACAGGACTCGTTGAAAAACTGTTTTTT.

This clonotype was detected many times. The chain carries TRBV7-2 and TRBJ2-7; TRBD2 matches at 9 bases. Germline V gene data show CDR1 as SGHTA and CDR2 as FQGNSA. The CDR3 sequence is 17 residues long. The J segment lost 2 bases and the V segment lost 1 base, leaving 9 bases of the junction unmatched. In nucleotides, the CDR3 is TGTGCCAGCAGCTTAGAAGGGGGACTAGCAATCCCCTACGAGCAGTACTTC. Its translation: CASSLEGGLAIPYEQYF.

This clonotype showed up many times. The J gene is TRBJ2-4, the V gene TRBV6-4, with a tentative D call TRBD1 (6 bases). In germline, CDR1 is MRHNA, CDR2 SNTAGT. The CDR3 is 14 amino acids. V was pared by 2 bases and J by 10 bases, with 15 bases between. CDR3 coding DNA: TGTGCCAGCAGTGACGGCGCTCACCAGGGGATTCAGTACTTC. This translates into CASSDGAHQGIQYF.

The J gene is TRBJ2-7, the V gene TRBV6-6, with 13 bases identical to TRBD2. The germline gives CDR1 MNHNY, CDR2 SVGAGI (reference sequence). This CDR3 has 17 residues. The V and J ends lost 6 bases and 3 bases, in that order; junction bases with no gene match: 11. The CDR3 loop is CASSGKGLAGRHYEQYF. In DNA, the CDR3 is TGTGCCAGCAGCGGAAAGGGACTAGCGGGGCGCCACTACGAGCAGTACTTC.

The chain uses TRBV20-1 and TRBJ1-2; weak D call: TRBD1 (6 bases). This CDR3 region has 13 residues. Germline V gene data show CDR1 as DFQATT and CDR2 as SNEGSKA (reference sequence). V shed 0 bases and J shed 4 bases, with 9 bases lying between them. CDR3 in amino acids: CSARERTVYGYTF. The CDR3 DNA reads as TGCAGTGCTAGAGAGCGGACAGTCTATGGCTACACCTTC.

This clonotype has ten or more counts. The chain uses TRBV29-1 and TRBJ1-4; D unresolved. This CDR3 spans 12 amino acids. Looked up from germline, CDR1 is SQVTM and CDR2 is ANQGSEA. V lost 7 bases and J 7 bases, leaving 13 bases between the germline ends. The CDR3 loop reads CSAVRAGEKLFF. The CDR3 bases are TGCAGCGCCGTCCGGGCGGGTGAAAAACTGTTTTTT.

This clonotype was seen many times. V usage is TRBV7-2 and J usage is TRBJ2-1, with 10 positions matching TRBD2. This CDR3 is built from 17 residues. CDR1 is SGHTA, CDR2 FQGNSA, per germline. Unmatched junction bases numbered 9, after V lost 1 base and J lost 6 bases. This CDR3 is CASSLGLAGVLGNEQFF. Written as DNA, the CDR3 is TGTGCCAGCAGCTTAGGTCTAGCGGGGGTATTAGGCAATGAGCAGTTCTTC.

This chain uses TRBV19 with TRBJ1-2, with D unclear. Germline CDR1 LNHDA, CDR2 SQIVND (reference sequence). V was pared by 6 bases and J by 8 bases, with 16 bases between. This CDR3 is 13 amino acids long. CDR3: CASRTGESDGYTF. The CDR3 nucleotides read TGTGCCAGTAGGACTGGGGAGTCGGACGGCTACACCTTC. The variable domain in full, with the rest retrieved from reference TRBV19 and TRBJ1-2, is DGGITQSPKYLFRKEGQNVTLSCEQNLNHDAMYWYRQDPGQGLRLIYYSQIVNDFQKGDIAEGYSVSREKKESFPLTVTSAQKNPTAFYLCASRTGESDGYTFGSGTRLTVV.

This clonotype has at least ten counts. The CDR3 is CASSNRDLYGYTF. The CDR3 coding sequence is TGTGCCAGCAGCAACCGGGACCTCTATGGCTACACCTTC. The chain links TRBV7-2 to TRBJ1-2; a possible D gene is TRBD1 (5 bases). Germline V lookup: CDR1 SGHTA, CDR2 FQGNSA. Between the trimmed V and J ends, which lost 5 bases and 4 bases, there was a span of 11 bases. The CDR3 covers 13 residues.

This clonotype has ten or more counts. The CDR3 nucleotides are TGTGCCAGCTCCACCCCCCTTTCCAAAAACATTCAGTACTTC. Translation: CASSTPLSKNIQYF. The J gene is TRBJ2-4, the V gene TRBV7-2; D is unclear. The CDR3 runs to 14 residues. V was clipped by 8 bases and J by 2 bases, with 13 bases between them. Germline V lookup: CDR1 SGHTA, CDR2 FQGNSA.

The DNA of the CDR3 is TGTGCCAGTAGGGTCTACAGGGACACCGGGGAGCTGTTTTTT. Amino acid sequence: CASRVYRDTGELFF. The rearrangement joins TRBV19 to TRBJ2-2; TRBD1 is a possible D gene (6 bases). The V end was cut by 6 bases, the J end by 3 bases, with 11 bases between. The germline gives CDR1 LNHDA, CDR2 SQIVND (reference sequence). The CDR3 consists of 14 residues. Full variable domain (rest looked up from reference TRBV19 and TRBJ2-2): DGGITQSPKYLFRKEGQNVTLSCEQNLNHDAMYWYRQDPGQGLRLIYYSQIVNDFQKGDIAEGYSVSREKKESFPLTVTSAQKNPTAFYLCASRVYRDTGELFFGEGSRLTVL.

The V gene is TRBV19, the J gene TRBJ2-2; 9 bases agree with TRBD1. This CDR3 is built from 17 residues. CDR1 and CDR2 (germline): LNHDA, SQIVND (reference sequence). V lost 7 bases, J lost 4 bases, and 13 bases stayed unmatched. The CDR3 DNA reads TGTGCCAGTACCCCCGGGAGGACAGGGGCTCTCACCGGGGAGCTGTTTTTT. It codes for CASTPGRTGALTGELFF.

The table lists this clonotype with many counts. The chain recombines TRBV12-3 or TRBV12-4 with TRBJ2-3, with 7 positions matching TRBD2. The CDR3 length is 16 residues. Trimming removed 5 bases from V and 2 bases from J; junction bases left unmatched: 10. The DNA of the CDR3 is TGTGCCAGCAGTCCCGCGACTAGCAGTACCACAGATACGCAGTATTTT. Its protein product is CASSPATSSTTDTQYF.

This chain links TRBV7-2 with TRBJ1-1; the D is unclear. Germline assignment: CDR1 SGHTA and CDR2 FQGNSA. Trimming removed 1 base from V and 0 bases from J, with 12 bases in between. CDR3 length: 16 amino acids. The CDR3 loop is CASSLVVGYVNTEAFF. The DNA of the CDR3 is TGTGCCAGCAGCTTAGTAGTGGGTTACGTGAACACTGAAGCTTTCTTT.